The T cell receptor beta chain under discussion was sequenced for a study of blood T cell repertoires in COVID-19 (dated by TCRdb to between 2020 and 2021). Regarding the study in general: Recovered participants in ImmuneRACE Cohort 3 were defined as having two consecutive negative NP/OP PCR tests, clearance from a healthcare professional, or resolution of symptoms. The samples were drawn from two sources: the first 160 participants of the ongoing ImmuneRACE study, and about 1,300 subjects contributed by 6 global collaborators. Deeply sampled blood TCRbeta repertoires from subjects exposed to, actively infected with, or recovered from COVID-19 were included in the dataset. The material from the prospective study consisted of cDNA or gDNA derived from T cells, B-cell-depleted T cells, or PBMCs. A freely available public database, intended as a resource for researchers studying the immune response to SARS-CoV-2, is where the repertoires were released. Collaborator samples came from the United States, Italy and Spain and covered acute and convalescent phases of COVID-19. Sample metadata almost always included a de-identified subject ID, COVID-19 status, age in years and sex. Where HLA class I and class II types were available, the types were taken from metadata supplied by the sample provider, not from assay-based typing. Results and caveats for the whole study, not just this receptor: The quantity of clinical and demographic metadata differed by source and by participant and was supplied without curation.

In the prospective study, participants were 18 to 89 years old, resided in about two dozen geographic areas of the United States, and were enrolled through a virtual design. In the prospective study, cohorts were assigned on the basis of participant-reported clinical history obtained from a screening survey and a study questionnaire. In the prospective study, whole blood, serum and a nasopharyngeal or oropharyngeal swab were collected from each participant by mobile phlebotomists. Additional blood draws and questionnaires over an approximately two-month period could optionally be provided by prospective study participants. Prospective study blood samples were shipped either frozen or at room temperature before DNA extraction. Note on this clone: The clone's antigen remains unknown. Per-base qualities were not stored, and no clone one base away is much larger.

TCRbeta CDR3 regions were amplified from genomic DNA using the immunoSEQ Assay, a bias-controlled multiplex PCR. Per the original workflow: The number of nucleated cells in each sample was estimated by amplification of reference gene primers within the assay. To quantify the absolute abundance of each unique TCRbeta CDR3 rearrangement, sequence reads were collapsed and filtered. For each sample, productive Simpson clonality was calculated as the square root of Simpson's diversity index over productive rearrangements. Sourced from immuneACCESS, this table was stored by TCRdb with only in-frame sequences that have V and J called. A share of the clones is absent; for the studies checked, an unresolved V gene accounts for under half, and the remainder has no known explanation. Clone size and V and J calls were adopted from that table, with D and trimming inferred from the DNA. Within this sample are 150,000 to 200,000 clones, with 86% of them counted one time only. 20% to 25% of the sample is taken by the ten largest.

Reading the germline V gene gives CDR1 SGHTA and CDR2 FQGNSA. The cysteine opens and the phenylalanine closes a CDR3 of 18 amino acids. The DNA shown is the 54-base CDR3, in frame from base 1. Relative to germline, V is missing 1 base and J is missing 2 bases, with 6 bases of the junction outside any gene match. The rearranged chain carries TRBV7-2 and TRBJ2-3, and TRBD2 aligns with 13 junction nucleotides. What was sequenced was PBMCs or T cells enriched from blood (not recorded which). The clonotype originates from a woman aged 40 to 50 in a cohort exposed to, infected with or recovered from COVID-19 (not recorded which). The CDR3 is CASSLERLAGGNTDTQYF. The DNA sequence is as follows: TGTGCCAGCAGCTTAGAGAGACTAGCGGGAGGAAACACAGATACGCAGTATTTT. Reference TRBV7-2 and TRBJ2-3 proteins supply the regions before and after the CDR3; the full variable domain is: GAGVSQSPSNKVTEKGKDVELRCDPISGHTALYWYRQSLGQGLEFLIYFQGNSAPDKSGLPSDRFSAERTGGSVSTLTIQRTQQEDSAVYLCASSLERLAGGNTDTQYFGPGTRLTVL.